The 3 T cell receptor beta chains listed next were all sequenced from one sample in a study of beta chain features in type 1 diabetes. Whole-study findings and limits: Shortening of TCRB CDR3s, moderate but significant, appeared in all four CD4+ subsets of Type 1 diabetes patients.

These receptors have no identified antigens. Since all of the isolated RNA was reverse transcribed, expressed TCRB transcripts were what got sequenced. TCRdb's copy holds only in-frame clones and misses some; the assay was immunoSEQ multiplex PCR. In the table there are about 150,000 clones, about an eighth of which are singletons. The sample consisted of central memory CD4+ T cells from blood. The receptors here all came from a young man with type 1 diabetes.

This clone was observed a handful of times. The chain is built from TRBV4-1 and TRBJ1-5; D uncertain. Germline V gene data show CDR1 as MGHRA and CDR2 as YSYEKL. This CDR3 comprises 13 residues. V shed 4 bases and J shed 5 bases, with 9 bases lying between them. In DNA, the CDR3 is TGCGCCAGCAGCCTAATCCGGGATCAGCCCCAGCATTTT. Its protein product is CASSLIRDQPQHF.

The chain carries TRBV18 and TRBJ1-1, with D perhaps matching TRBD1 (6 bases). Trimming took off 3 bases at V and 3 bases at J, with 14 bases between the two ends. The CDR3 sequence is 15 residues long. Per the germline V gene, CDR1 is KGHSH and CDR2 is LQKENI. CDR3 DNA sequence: TGTGCCAGCTCACCTTTCAGGGGTGGAGACACTGAAGCTTTCTTT. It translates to CASSPFRGGDTEAFF.

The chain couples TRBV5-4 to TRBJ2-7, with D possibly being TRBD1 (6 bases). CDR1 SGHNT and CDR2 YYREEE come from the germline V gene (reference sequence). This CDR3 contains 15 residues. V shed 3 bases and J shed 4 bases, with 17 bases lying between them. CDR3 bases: TGTGCCAGCAGCTCCCCAGACAGGAGCAGGTACGAGCAGTACTTC. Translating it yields CASSSPDRSRYEQYF.